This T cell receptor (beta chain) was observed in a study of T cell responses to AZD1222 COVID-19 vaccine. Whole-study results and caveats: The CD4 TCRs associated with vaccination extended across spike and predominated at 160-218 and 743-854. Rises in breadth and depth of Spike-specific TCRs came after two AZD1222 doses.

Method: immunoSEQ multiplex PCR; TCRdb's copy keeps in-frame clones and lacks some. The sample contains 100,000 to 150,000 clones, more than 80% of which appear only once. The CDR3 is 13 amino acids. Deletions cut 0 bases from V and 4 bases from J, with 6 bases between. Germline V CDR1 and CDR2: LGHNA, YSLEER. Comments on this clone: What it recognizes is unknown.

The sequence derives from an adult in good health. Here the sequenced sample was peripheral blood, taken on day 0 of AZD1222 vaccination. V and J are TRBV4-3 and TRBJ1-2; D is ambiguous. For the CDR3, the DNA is TGCGCCAGCAGCCAAGAAAGGGCCTATGGCTACACCTTC. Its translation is CASSQERAYGYTF.